This TCR beta chain was recovered during a study of Ad26.COV2.S vaccination and SARS-CoV-2 variants. Overall study: COV1001, an Ad26.COV2.S trial, supplied this vaccine-arm donor. Recipients of Ad26.COV2.S got it intramuscularly, once or twice 56 days apart.

Stated treatment: around 19 received Ad26.COV2.S at low or high dose, single or two shots; about 5 received placebo; per-sample allocation not given. Sampling happened 63 days after the first vaccine or placebo injection. Ad26 vector vaccine expressed Wuhan-strain SARS-CoV-2 spike. Sequenced by immunoSEQ multiplex PCR; TCRdb stores in-frame clones only, minus some. This table holds about 350,000 clones, roughly 84% found once. With regard to this clone: Its antigen is as yet unknown.

Findings and caveats of the study: Overall T cell responses may have been underestimated by the analyses of TCR breadth and depth.

The TCR originated in a person between 18 and 59 years old who received the Ad26.COV2.S COVID-19 vaccine or a placebo. Specimen: peripheral blood, collected in a trial of Ad26.COV2.S vaccine versus placebo.

The CDR3 loop is CASSLGGRVGAFF. CDR3 DNA sequence: TGTGCCAGCAGCCTCGGGGGCAGGGTGGGAGCTTTCTTT. The chain recombines TRBV7-9 with TRBJ1-1; perhaps TRBD1 as D (6 bases). The CDR3 consists of 13 residues. The germline gives CDR1 SEHNR, CDR2 FQNEAQ (reference sequence). Trimming stripped 5 bases from V and 10 bases from J, with 17 bases between.